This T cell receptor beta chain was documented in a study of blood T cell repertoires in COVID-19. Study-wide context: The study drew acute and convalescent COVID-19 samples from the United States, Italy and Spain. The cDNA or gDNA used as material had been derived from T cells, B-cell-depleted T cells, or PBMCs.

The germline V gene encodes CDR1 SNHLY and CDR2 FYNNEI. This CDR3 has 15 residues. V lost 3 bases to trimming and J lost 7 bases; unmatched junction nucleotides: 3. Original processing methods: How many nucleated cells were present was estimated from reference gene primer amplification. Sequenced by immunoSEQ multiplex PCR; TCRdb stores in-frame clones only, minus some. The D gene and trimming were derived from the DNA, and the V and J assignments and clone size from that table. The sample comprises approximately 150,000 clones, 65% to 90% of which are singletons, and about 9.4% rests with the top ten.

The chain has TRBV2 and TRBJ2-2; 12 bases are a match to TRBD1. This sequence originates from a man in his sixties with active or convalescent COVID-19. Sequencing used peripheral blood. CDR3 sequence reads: CASSEGQGAIGELFF. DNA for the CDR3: TGTGCCAGCAGTGAGGGACAGGGGGCGATCGGGGAGCTGTTTTTT.